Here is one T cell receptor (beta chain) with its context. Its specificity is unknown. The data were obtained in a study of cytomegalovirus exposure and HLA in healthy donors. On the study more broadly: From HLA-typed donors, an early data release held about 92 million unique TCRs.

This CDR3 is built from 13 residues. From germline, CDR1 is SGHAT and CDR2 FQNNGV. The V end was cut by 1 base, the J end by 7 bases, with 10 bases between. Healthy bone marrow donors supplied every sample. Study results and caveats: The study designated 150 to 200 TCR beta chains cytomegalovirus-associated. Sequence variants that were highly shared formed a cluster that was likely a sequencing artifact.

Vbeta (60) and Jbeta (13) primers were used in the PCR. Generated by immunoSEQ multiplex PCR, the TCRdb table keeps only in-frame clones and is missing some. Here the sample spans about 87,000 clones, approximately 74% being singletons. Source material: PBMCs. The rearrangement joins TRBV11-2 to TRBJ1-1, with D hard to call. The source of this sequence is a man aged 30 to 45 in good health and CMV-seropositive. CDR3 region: CASSLAGAREAFF. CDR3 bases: TGTGCCAGCAGCTTAGCGGGAGCCCGTGAAGCTTTCTTT.